This T cell receptor beta chain was sequenced for a study of T cells in localized non-small cell lung cancer. Sequencing used immunoSEQ multiplex PCR; TCRdb keeps in-frame clones, though not all of them. The sample lists roughly 16,000 clones, roughly 90% seen once, with 27% in the top ten. The study's findings and limits: Among blood samples, higher T cell density accompanied longer overall survival.

In the case of this clone: Its antigen is undetermined.

Trimming cost V 0 bases and J 5 bases, with 19 bases left between them. Germline V gene lookup returns CDR1 SGHVS and CDR2 FQNEAQ. The CDR3 is 18 amino acids. The chain couples TRBV7-8 to TRBJ2-2; maybe TRBD2 (7 bases). The sample was peripheral blood, taken before any cancer treatment. The clonotype comes from a female donor aged 60 or older with stage III squamous cell lung carcinoma. The CDR3 nucleotides are TGTGCCAGCAGCTTAGCGGTAGTGACGGGGGGCAAGACCGGGGAGCTGTTTTTT. It is translated as CASSLAVVTGGKTGELFF.